A selection of T cell receptor beta chains follows, all from one sample in a study of cytomegalovirus exposure and HLA in healthy donors. Profiled with immunoSEQ multiplex PCR; TCRdb holds only in-frame clones, not every one. Here the sample spans about 150,000 clones, about three quarters being singletons. Input material: PBMCs. These receptors were collected from a male donor in good health and CMV-seronegative. CDR3s include the opening cysteine and the closing phenylalanine or tryptophan. A D gene is named only where the DNA matches it firmly. Where a row states a size, it is once, few, many or the class of an expanded clone; other rows omit it.

clone_size | j_call | v_call | d_call | cdr3_nt | cdr3_aa
few | TRBJ2-7 | TRBV19 | TRBD1 | TGTGCCAGTAGCCTACAGGGGAGCTCCTACGAGCAGTACTTC | CASSLQGSSYEQYF
- | TRBJ1-1 | TRBV7-6 | - | TGTGCCAGCAGCTTAGAACAGAACACTGAAGCTTTCTTT | CASSLEQNTEAFF
- | TRBJ2-6 | TRBV5-4 | TRBD1 | TGTGCCAGCAGCTGGGGGGGGACAGGGAAGGTTGGGGCCAACGGCCTGACTTTC | CASSWGGTGKVGANGLTF
- | TRBJ1-3 | TRBV19 | TRBD1 | TGTGCCAGTAGTATCTCCAGGGGGCTTGGAAACACCATATATTTT | CASSISRGLGNTIYF
few | TRBJ1-2 | TRBV30 | - | TGTGCCTGGAGTGTATACGGGAGAGGGAACTATGGCTACACCTTC | CAWSVYGRGNYGYTF
- | TRBJ2-7 | TRBV6-6 | TRBD2 | TGTGCCAGCAGTTACTCGAGGCGGGGGGGCTCCTACGAGCAGTACTTC | CASSYSRRGGSYEQYF
- | TRBJ2-5 | TRBV12-5 | - | TGTGCTAGTGGTTTGTACCCTGGACCGGCGGGCCAGTACTTC | CASGLYPGPAGQYF
- | TRBJ1-1 | TRBV27 | - | TGTGCCAGCAGTTTGGACACGAACACTGAAGCTTTCTTT | CASSLDTNTEAFF
- | TRBJ2-6 | TRBV28 | - | TGTGCCAGCAGTCGTAGCTCTGGGGCCGACGTCCTGACTTTC | CASSRSSGADVLTF
few | TRBJ2-7 | TRBV9 | TRBD1 | TGTGCCAGCAGCGTGGGACAGGATTCGGGATCGGAGCAGTACTTC | CASSVGQDSGSEQYF
- | TRBJ1-2 | TRBV27 | TRBD1 | TGTGCCAGCAGTGGGACAGCTAACTATGGCTACACCTTC | CASSGTANYGYTF
- | TRBJ2-1 | TRBV2 | TRBD1 | TGTGCCAGCAGTAGGACAGGGTTATGGAATGAGCAGTTCTTC | CASSRTGLWNEQFF
- | TRBJ2-5 | TRBV7-9 | - | TGTGCCAGCAGCTTAGATCGGGTGGTCGGAGAGACCCAATACTTC | CASSLDRVVGETQYF
- | TRBJ2-7 | TRBV4-1 | - | TGCGCCAGCAGCCAAACAGGGTTCTCCTACGAGCAGTACTTC | CASSQTGFSYEQYF
once | TRBJ2-6 | TRBV7-3 | - | TGTGCCAGCAGCCCCCAGAGTTTTGGGGCCAACGGCCTGACTTTC | CASSPQSFGANGLTF
- | TRBJ1-2 | TRBV6-1 | - | TGTGCCACTCGACAGATCCTAGCTAACTATGGCTACACCTTC | CATRQILANYGYTF
few | TRBJ2-4 | TRBV10-3 | - | TGTGCCATCAGTGAAAGGGGATCAGCCAAAAACAGTCAGTACTTC | CAISERGSAKNSQYF
once | TRBJ2-1 | TRBV6-5 | - | TGTGCCAGCACCGGGACATCTCTAGGCGATGAGCAGTTCTTC | CASTGTSLGDEQFF
- | TRBJ1-1 | TRBV7-9 | - | TGTGCCAGCAGCTTAGGGGCGGGGATTGAAGCTTTCTTT | CASSLGAGIEAFF
- | TRBJ2-1 | TRBV2 | TRBD1 | TGTGCCAGCACCGGGACAGGGAGCTCCTACAATGAGCAGTTCTTC | CASTGTGSSYNEQFF
- | TRBJ2-3 | TRBV5-1 | TRBD1 | TGCGCCAGCAGCATCACCGGGACAGGGGGCGTGGATACGCAGTATTTT | CASSITGTGGVDTQYF
- | TRBJ1-5 | TRBV30 | - | TGTGCCTGGAGTAGGAGGGGCAATCAGCCCCAGCATTTT | CAWSRRGNQPQHF
- | TRBJ1-4 | TRBV7-9 | TRBD1 | TGTGCCAGCAGCGACGACAGTGGGGAGACAGGGGTGTTTTTT | CASSDDSGETGVFF
- | TRBJ1-2 | TRBV7-2 | - | TGTGCCAGCAGCGTTGGGGGCGGGTATGGCTACACCTTC | CASSVGGGYGYTF
- | TRBJ2-3 | TRBV30 | TRBD2 | TGTGCCTCGATCGACAGCGGGGTCGGGGATACGCAGTATTTT | CASIDSGVGDTQYF
- | TRBJ2-5 | TRBV5-4 | - | TGTGCCAGCAGCTCAAGGCACCGGGTCGATGAAGGGACCCAGTACTTC | CASSSRHRVDEGTQYF
once | TRBJ2-5 | TRBV2 | TRBD2 | TGTGCCAGTAAGCGGGCTAGCGGGGGGGCCCAAGAGACCCAGTACTTC | CASKRASGGAQETQYF
- | TRBJ2-1 | TRBV10-2 | - | TGCGCCAGCAGTGAGTCCGGCAGGGAGCAGTTCTTC | CASSESGREQFF
- | TRBJ1-6 | TRBV19 | - | TGTGCCAGTTGCAGATTCCGCTCCTATAATTCACCCCTCCACTTT | CASCRFRSYNSPLHF
- | TRBJ2-1 | TRBV29-1 | - | TGCAGCGTCCTCCGGGACAACATCGATGAGCAGTTCTTC | CSVLRDNIDEQFF
- | TRBJ1-1 | TRBV13 | - | TGTGCCAGCAGCCCCCCAGGGGCGAACACTGAAGCTTTCTTT | CASSPPGANTEAFF
- | TRBJ2-5 | TRBV5-1 | - | TGCGCCAGCAGCTCTGTAGGGAGAGGTAGCGTACAAGAGACCCAGTACTTC | CASSSVGRGSVQETQYF
few | TRBJ1-5 | TRBV2 | - | TGTGCCAGCAGTGAATGGACAGTTAGCAATCAGCCCCAGCATTTT | CASSEWTVSNQPQHF
few | TRBJ1-1 | TRBV6-5 | TRBD1 | TGTGCCAGCAGTTACGGCCCCGGGACAGGGGACACTGAAGCTTTCTTT | CASSYGPGTGDTEAFF
- | TRBJ1-5 | TRBV29-1 | TRBD1 | TGCAGCGTCGGGACAGGGGGTCAGCCCCAGCATTTT | CSVGTGGQPQHF
- | TRBJ2-5 | TRBV27 | - | TGTGCCAGCAGTTTAACCTATACTCAAGAGACCCAGTACTTC | CASSLTYTQETQYF
- | TRBJ2-4 | TRBV2 | - | TGTGCCAGCAGTGACGGGTATAGCCTAGCCAAAAACATTCAGTACTTC | CASSDGYSLAKNIQYF
- | TRBJ2-7 | TRBV2 | - | TGTGCCAGCAGTGAGTTCCATTACGAGCAGTACTTC | CASSEFHYEQYF
- | TRBJ2-2 | TRBV7-3 | TRBD2 | TGTGCCAGCAGGCGGGCTAGCGGAACGAACACCGGGGAGCTGTTTTTT | CASRRASGTNTGELFF
- | TRBJ2-3 | TRBV5-1 | TRBD1 | TGCGCCAGCAGCCAGGGGGCTTTAGAGGCAGATACGCAGTATTTT | CASSQGALEADTQYF
- | TRBJ2-2 | TRBV6-4 | - | TGTGCCAGCAGTCAAAACAGGGCGAACACCGGGGAGCTGTTTTTT | CASSQNRANTGELFF
- | TRBJ2-1 | TRBV7-9 | TRBD2 | TGTGCCAGCAGCTTTAGCGGGAGAAGGGTCAATGAGCAGTTCTTC | CASSFSGRRVNEQFF
once | TRBJ1-2 | TRBV6-5 | TRBD1 | TGTGCCAGCAGTTACTCGGGCAGGGGGTTCTATGGCTACACCTTC | CASSYSGRGFYGYTF
- | TRBJ2-1 | TRBV6-6 | - | TGTGCCAGCAGGGGGAGTTCCTACAATGAGCAGTTCTTC | CASRGSSYNEQFF
many | TRBJ1-5 | TRBV4-1 | - | TGCGCCAGCAGCCCGAGTAAGATTGGGTCAGGGTCGGGCAATCAGCCCCAGCATTTT | CASSPSKIGSGSGNQPQHF
- | TRBJ2-1 | TRBV7-9 | TRBD2 | TGTGCCAGCAGCTTTGGGACTAGTAATGAGCAGTTCTTC | CASSFGTSNEQFF
- | TRBJ1-3 | TRBV2 | - | TGTGCCAGCAGGATAGACACGAGCTCTGGAAACACCATATATTTT | CASRIDTSSGNTIYF
- | TRBJ2-7 | TRBV19 | - | TGTGCCAGTAGTATAGGAACGGGGGTTCAGTACTTC | CASSIGTGVQYF
- | TRBJ2-1 | TRBV7-9 | TRBD1 | TGTGCCAGCAGCGCTGGACAGGGGGCCTCCTACAATGAGCAGTTCTTC | CASSAGQGASYNEQFF
- | TRBJ2-3 | TRBV9 | - | TGTGCCAGCAGCGGGGGGCCCGGCACAGATACGCAGTATTTT | CASSGGPGTDTQYF
- | TRBJ2-7 | TRBV7-9 | - | TGTGCCAGCAGCTTGCGCGATGGCGGAACTCCCTACGAGCAGTACTTC | CASSLRDGGTPYEQYF
- | TRBJ1-3 | TRBV6-6 | - | TGTGCCAGCAGTTACCCCCGAGACAGAGTAGGAAACACCATATATTTT | CASSYPRDRVGNTIYF
- | TRBJ1-1 | TRBV25-1 | - | TGTGCCACCCAGACTTTCCAGACGGCTTTCTTT | CATQTFQTAFF
- | TRBJ1-2 | TRBV29-1 | TRBD1 | TGCAGCGTCGACAGGGGGCTGGGGGGCTACACCTTC | CSVDRGLGGYTF
- | TRBJ2-7 | TRBV4-1 | TRBD1 | TGCGCCAGCAGCCAAGTAGACAGGGGGATTTACGAGCAGTACTTC | CASSQVDRGIYEQYF